The 4 T cell receptor beta chains given below trace back to one sample, sequenced in a study of blood T cell repertoires in COVID-19. Clones were sequenced by immunoSEQ multiplex PCR, and TCRdb holds only the in-frame ones, with some missing. The table has about 81,000 clones, over 70% seen once. Specimen: peripheral blood. The origin of the receptors is a woman between 50 and 59 years old with acute or convalescent COVID-19.

This clone has only a few counts. This chain joins TRBV28 and TRBJ1-5; 7 nucleotides match TRBD1. In germline, CDR1 is MDHEN, CDR2 SYDVKM. The CDR3 loop spans 15 amino acids. Germline trimming cut 3 bases from V and 3 bases from J; bases unmatched to any gene: 5. The CDR3 here is CASSFATGVNQPQHF. DNA of the CDR3: TGTGCCAGCAGTTTCGCCACAGGGGTCAATCAGCCCCAGCATTTT.

The rearrangement joins TRBV25-1 to TRBJ2-5; a possible D gene is TRBD2 (7 bases). V lost 0 bases, J lost 3 bases, and 11 bases lay in between. The CDR3 loop spans 15 amino acids. CDR1 and CDR2 from the germline V gene are MGHDK and SYGVNS. CDR3 residues: CASSEYRGAEETQYF. The CDR3 DNA sequence: TGTGCCAGCAGTGAATACCGGGGGGCGGAAGAGACCCAGTACTTC.

The chain uses TRBV3-1 (or the pseudogene TRBV3-2) and TRBJ2-7; possible D gene TRBD2, 6 bases. This CDR3 has 13 residues. Trimming shortened V by 4 bases and J by 0 bases, and 7 bases separated the two germline ends. CDR1 is LGHDT, CDR2 YNNKEL, per germline (reference sequence). CDR3 in DNA: TGTGCCAGCAGCCGGGGGGACTCCTACGAGCAGTACTTC. Translating it yields CASSRGDSYEQYF.

The chain links TRBV5-1 to TRBJ2-2; TRBD2 is a possible D gene (6 bases). V was shortened by 2 bases and J by 2 bases, with 19 bases between the two germline ends. CDR3 size: 18 residues. Germline lookup yields CDR1 SGHRS and CDR2 YFSETQ. In nucleotides, the CDR3 is TGCGCCAGCAGCTTTTCGCCAGGGAGGAGAAGTAACACCGGGGAGCTGTTTTTT. Protein: CASSFSPGRRSNTGELFF.